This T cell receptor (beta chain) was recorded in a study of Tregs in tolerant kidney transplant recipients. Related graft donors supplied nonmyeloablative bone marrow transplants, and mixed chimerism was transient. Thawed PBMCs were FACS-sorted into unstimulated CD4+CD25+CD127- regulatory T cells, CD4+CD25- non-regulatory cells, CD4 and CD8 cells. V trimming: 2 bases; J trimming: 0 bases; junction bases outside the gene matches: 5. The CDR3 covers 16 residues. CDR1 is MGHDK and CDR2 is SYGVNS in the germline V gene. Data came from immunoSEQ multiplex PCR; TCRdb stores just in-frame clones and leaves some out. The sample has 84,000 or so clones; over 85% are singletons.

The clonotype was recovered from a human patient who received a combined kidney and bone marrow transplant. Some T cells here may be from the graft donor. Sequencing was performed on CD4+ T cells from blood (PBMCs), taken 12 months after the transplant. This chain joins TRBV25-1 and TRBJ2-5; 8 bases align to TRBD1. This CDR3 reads CASSERQGPYQETQYF. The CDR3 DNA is TGTGCCAGCAGTGAAAGACAGGGGCCCTACCAAGAGACCCAGTACTTC.